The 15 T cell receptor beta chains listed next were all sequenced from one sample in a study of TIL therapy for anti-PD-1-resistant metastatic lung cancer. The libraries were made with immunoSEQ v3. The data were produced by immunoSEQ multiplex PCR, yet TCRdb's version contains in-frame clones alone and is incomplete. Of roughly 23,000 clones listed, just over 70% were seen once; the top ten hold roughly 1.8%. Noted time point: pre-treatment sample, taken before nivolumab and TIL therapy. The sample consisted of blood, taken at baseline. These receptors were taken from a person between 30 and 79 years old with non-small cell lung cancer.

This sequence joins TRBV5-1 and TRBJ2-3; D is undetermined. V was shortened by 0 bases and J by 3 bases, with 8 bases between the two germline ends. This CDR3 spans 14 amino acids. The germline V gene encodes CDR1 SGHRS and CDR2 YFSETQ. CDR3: CASSLGFLTDTQYF. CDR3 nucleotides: TGCGCCAGCAGCTTGGGCTTTCTGACAGATACGCAGTATTTT.

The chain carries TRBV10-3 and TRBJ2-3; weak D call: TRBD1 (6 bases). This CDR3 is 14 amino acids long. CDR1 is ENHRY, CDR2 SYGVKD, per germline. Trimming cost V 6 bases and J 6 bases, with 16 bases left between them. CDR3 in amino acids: CAIRENLQGDTQYF. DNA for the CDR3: TGTGCCATCAGGGAGAATCTTCAGGGGGATACGCAGTATTTT.

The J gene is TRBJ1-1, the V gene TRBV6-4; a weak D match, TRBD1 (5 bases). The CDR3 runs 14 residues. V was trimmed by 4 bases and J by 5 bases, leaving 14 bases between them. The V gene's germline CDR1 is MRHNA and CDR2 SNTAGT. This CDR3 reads CASSVMRGATEAFF. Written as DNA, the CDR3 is TGTGCCAGCAGTGTAATGAGGGGAGCAACTGAAGCTTTCTTT.

Written as DNA, the CDR3 is TGTGCCAGCTGGGACAGGAAGTCTGAAGCTTTCTTT. Translation: CASWDRKSEAFF. V gene TRBV28 combines with J gene TRBJ1-1; 8 bases match TRBD1. There are 12 residues in the CDR3. Germline V gene sequence: CDR1 MDHEN, CDR2 SYDVKM. Trimming at V came to 8 bases and at J to 6 bases, leaving 5 bases not matched to a gene.

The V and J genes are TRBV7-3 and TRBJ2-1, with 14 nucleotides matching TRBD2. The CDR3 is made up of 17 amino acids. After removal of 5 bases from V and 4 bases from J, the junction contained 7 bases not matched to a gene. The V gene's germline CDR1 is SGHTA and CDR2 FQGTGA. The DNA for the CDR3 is TGTGCCAGCAGCCCACGACGGACTAGCGGGGGGTACAATGAGCAGTTCTTC. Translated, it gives CASSPRRTSGGYNEQFF. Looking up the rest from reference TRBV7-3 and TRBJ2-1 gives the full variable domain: GAGVSQTPSNKVTEKGKYVELRCDPISGHTALYWYRQSLGQGPEFLIYFQGTGAADDSGLPNDRFFAVRPEGSVSTLKIQRTERGDSAVYLCASSPRRTSGGYNEQFFGPGTRLTVL.

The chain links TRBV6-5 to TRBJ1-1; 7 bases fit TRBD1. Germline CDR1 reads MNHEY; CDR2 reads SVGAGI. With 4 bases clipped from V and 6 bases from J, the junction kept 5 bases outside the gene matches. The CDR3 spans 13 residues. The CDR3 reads CASSSADRAEAFF. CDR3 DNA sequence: TGTGCCAGCAGTTCCGCCGACAGGGCTGAAGCTTTCTTT.

As DNA, the CDR3 is TGTGCCAGTAGTAAGGGGACAGGGAATGAAAAACTGTTTTTT. This gives the protein CASSKGTGNEKLFF. The gene calls are TRBV19 and TRBJ1-4; 9 bases line up with TRBD1. Germline values: CDR1 LNHDA, CDR2 SQIVND (reference sequence). CDR3 length: 14 amino acids. The J segment lost 5 bases and the V segment lost 4 bases, leaving 2 bases of the junction unmatched.

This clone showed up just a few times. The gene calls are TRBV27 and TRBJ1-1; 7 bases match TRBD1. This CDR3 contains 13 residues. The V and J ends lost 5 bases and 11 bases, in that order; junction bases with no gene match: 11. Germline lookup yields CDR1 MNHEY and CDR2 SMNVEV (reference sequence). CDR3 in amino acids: CASSPRTGFRAFF. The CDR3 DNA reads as TGTGCCAGCAGTCCGAGGACAGGTTTTAGGGCTTTCTTT.

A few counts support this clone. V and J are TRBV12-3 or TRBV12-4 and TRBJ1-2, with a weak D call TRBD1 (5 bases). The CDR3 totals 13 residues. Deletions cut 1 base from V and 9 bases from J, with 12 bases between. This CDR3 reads CASSLVGGNSYTF. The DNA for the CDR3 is TGTGCCAGCAGTTTAGTGGGGGGGAATAGCTACACCTTC.

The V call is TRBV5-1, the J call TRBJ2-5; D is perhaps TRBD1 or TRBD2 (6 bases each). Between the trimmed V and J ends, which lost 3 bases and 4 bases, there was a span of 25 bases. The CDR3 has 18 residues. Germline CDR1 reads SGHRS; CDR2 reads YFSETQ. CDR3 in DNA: TGCGCCAGCAGCTCGCCCCCGGGCCTTAACGGGGGCGCAGAGACCCAGTACTTC. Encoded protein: CASSSPPGLNGGAETQYF.

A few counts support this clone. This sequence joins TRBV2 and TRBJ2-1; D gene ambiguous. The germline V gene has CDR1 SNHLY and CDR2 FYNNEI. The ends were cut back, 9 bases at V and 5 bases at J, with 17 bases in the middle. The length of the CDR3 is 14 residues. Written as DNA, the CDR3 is TGTGCCAGTAGGAGAACAATCCACAACAATGAGCAGTTCTTC. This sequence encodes CASRRTIHNNEQFF.

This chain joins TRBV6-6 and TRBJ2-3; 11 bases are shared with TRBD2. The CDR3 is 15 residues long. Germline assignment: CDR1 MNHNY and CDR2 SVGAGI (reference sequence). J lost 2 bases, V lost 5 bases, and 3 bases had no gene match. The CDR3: CASSTLAGDTDTQYF. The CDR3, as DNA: TGTGCCAGCAGTACACTAGCGGGGGACACAGATACGCAGTATTTT.

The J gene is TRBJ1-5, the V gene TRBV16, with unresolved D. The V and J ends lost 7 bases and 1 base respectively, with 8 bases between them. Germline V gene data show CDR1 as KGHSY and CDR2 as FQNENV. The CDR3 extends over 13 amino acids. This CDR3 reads CASTPRSNQPQHF. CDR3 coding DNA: TGTGCCAGCACCCCAAGGAGCAATCAGCCCCAGCATTTT. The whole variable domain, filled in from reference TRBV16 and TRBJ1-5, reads GEEVAQTPKHLVRGEGQKAKLYCAPIKGHSYVFWYQQVLKNEFKFLISFQNENVFDETGMPKERFSAKCLPNSPCSLEIQATKLEDSAVYFCASTPRSNQPQHFGDGTRLSIL.

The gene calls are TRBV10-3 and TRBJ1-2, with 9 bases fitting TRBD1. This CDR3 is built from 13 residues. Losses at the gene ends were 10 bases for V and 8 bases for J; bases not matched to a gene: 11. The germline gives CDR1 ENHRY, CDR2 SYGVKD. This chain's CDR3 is CATAAGQGKGYTF. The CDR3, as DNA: TGTGCCACCGCAGCCGGACAGGGGAAAGGCTACACCTTC.

CDR3 residues: CASSGTPGDNEQFF. CDR3 DNA sequence: TGCGCCAGCAGCGGCACCCCAGGGGACAATGAGCAGTTCTTC. This chain joins TRBV10-1 and TRBJ2-1; perhaps TRBD1 as D (6 bases). Germline assignment: CDR1 WNHNN and CDR2 SYGVQD (reference sequence). This CDR3 comprises 14 residues. V dropped 6 bases and J dropped 5 bases, with 14 bases sitting between them.